This TCR beta chain was observed in a study of identical twins. The V gene's germline CDR1 is SQVTM and CDR2 ANQGSEA. Trimming shortened V by 6 bases and J by 5 bases, and 14 bases separated the two germline ends. The CDR3 runs 13 residues. MiXCR, run by TCRdb on the 5' RACE reads, gives a single entry per CDR3 protein. The table shows roughly 690,000 distinct CDR3 sequences, with 6.1% occurring only once. This rearrangement joins TRBV29-1 to TRBJ1-5, with D possibly matching TRBD1 (6 bases). The sequence derives from a man in his late teens or twenties in good health. The sequencing input was naive T cells sorted from blood. The CDR3 DNA reads TGCAGCGTCGCCCATAACAGGGATCAGCCCCAGCATTTT. Translation: CSVAHNRDQPQHF.